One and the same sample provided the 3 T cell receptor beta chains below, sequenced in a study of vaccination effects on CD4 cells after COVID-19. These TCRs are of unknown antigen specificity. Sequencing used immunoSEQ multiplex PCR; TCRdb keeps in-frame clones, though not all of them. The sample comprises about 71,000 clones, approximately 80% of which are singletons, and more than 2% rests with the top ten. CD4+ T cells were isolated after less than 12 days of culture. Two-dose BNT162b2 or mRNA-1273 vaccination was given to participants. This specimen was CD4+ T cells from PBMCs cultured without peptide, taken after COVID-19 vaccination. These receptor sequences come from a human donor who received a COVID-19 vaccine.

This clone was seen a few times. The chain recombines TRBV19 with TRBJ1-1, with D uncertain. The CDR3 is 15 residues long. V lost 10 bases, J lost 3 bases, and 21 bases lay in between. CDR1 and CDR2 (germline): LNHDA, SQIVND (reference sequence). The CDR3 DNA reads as TGTGCCACTCGCAAACAATCAGGTAGGCACACTGAAGCTTTCTTT. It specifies CATRKQSGRHTEAFF.

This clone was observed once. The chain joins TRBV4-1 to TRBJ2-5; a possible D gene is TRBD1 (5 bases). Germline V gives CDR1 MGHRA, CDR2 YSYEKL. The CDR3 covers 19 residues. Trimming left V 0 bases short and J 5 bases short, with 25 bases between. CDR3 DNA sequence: TGCGCCAGCAGCCAAGAGAACCCACCTACTGCAGGGCGCGCGGAGACCCAGTACTTC. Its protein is CASSQENPPTAGRAETQYF.

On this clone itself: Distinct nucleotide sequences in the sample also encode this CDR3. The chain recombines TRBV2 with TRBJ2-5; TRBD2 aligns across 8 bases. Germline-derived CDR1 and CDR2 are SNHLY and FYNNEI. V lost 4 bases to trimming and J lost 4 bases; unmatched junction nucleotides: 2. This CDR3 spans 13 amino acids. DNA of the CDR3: TGTGCCAGCAGTGGCCTAGCGGGAGAGACCCAGTACTTC. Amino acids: CASSGLAGETQYF.